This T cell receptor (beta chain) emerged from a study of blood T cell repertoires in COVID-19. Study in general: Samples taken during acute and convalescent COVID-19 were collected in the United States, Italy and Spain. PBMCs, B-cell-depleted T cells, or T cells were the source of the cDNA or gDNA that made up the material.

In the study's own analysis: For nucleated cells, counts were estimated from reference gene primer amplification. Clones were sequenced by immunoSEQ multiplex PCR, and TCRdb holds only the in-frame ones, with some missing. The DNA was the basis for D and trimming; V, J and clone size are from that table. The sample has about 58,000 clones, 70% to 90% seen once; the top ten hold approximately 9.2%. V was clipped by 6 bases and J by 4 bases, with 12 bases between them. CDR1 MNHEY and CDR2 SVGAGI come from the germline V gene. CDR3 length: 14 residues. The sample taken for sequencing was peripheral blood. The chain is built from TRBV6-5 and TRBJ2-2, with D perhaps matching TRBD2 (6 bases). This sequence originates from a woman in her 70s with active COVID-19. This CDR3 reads CASRWGEVTGELFF. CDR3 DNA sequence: TGTGCCAGCAGGTGGGGGGAAGTCACCGGGGAGCTGTTTTTT.